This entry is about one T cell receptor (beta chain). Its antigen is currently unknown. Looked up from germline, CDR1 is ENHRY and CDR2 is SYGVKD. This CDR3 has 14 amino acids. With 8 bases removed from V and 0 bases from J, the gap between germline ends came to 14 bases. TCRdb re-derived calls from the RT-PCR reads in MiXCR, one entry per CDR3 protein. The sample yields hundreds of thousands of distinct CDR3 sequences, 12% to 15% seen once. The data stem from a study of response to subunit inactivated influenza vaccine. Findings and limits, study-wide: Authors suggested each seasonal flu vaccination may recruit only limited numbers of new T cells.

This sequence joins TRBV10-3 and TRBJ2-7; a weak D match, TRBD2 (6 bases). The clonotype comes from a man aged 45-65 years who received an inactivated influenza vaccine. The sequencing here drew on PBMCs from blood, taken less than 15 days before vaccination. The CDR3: CAIAWREDSYEQYF. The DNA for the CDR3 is TGTGCCATCGCCTGGAGGGAGGACTCCTACGAGCAGTACTTC.